There are a few counts of the clone carrying this T cell receptor beta chain. Its antigen remains unknown. The source of the sample is a study of T cells after yellow fever vaccination. In the study overall: Preparation of the low-cell-number fractions used SMART-Seq v4 Ultra Low Input. General study points: Peaking on day 5 versus 15, the secondary response was faster but weaker. Clonotypes appearing in both CD4 and CD8 compartments existed, and their share was small.

5'RACE template switching generated TCR cDNA, adding a universal primer site and UMIs. TCRdb analysed the 5' RACE reads with MiXCR anew, one entry per CDR3 protein. The sample has roughly 260,000 distinct CDR3 sequences, 10% to 15% seen once; the top ten hold less than 0.55%. This CDR3 comprises 12 residues. The V gene lost 0 bases and the J gene lost 3 bases, with 6 bases spanning the gap. CDR1 and CDR2 (germline): GTSNPN, SVGIG (reference sequence). The chain uses TRBV30 and TRBJ2-7, with D perhaps TRBD2 (5 bases). This TCR was recovered from a man aged 25-45 years who received the YFV17D yellow fever vaccine. Specimen: CD4+ T cells sorted from PBMCs, collected 45 days after the yellow fever booster vaccination. CDR3 sequence: CAWSVGDYEQYF. The DNA of the CDR3 is TGTGCCTGGAGTGTGGGAGACTACGAGCAGTACTTC.